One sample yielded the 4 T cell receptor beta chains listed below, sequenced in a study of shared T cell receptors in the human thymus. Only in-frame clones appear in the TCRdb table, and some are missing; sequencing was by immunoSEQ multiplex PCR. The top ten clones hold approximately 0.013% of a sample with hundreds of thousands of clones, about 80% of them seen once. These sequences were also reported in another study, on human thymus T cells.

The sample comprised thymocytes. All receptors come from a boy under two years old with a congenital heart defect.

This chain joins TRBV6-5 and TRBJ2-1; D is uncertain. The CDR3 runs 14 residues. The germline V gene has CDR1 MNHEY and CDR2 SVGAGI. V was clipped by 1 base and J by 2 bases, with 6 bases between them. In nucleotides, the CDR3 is TGTGCCAGCAGTTACTTAAATGCCTACAATGAGCAGTTCTTC. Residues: CASSYLNAYNEQFF.

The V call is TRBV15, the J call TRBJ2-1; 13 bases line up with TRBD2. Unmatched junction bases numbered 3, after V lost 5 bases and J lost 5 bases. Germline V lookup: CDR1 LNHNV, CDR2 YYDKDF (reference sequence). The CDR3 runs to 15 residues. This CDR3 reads CATSVTSGGDNEQFF. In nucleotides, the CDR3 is TGTGCCACCAGCGTAACTAGCGGGGGGGACAATGAGCAGTTCTTC.

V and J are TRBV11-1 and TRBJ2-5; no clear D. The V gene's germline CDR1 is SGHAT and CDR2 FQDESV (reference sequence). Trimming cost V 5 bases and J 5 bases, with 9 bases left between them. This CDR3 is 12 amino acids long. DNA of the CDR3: TGTGCCAGCAGCCATTCGGGTGAGACCCAGTACTTC. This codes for CASSHSGETQYF.

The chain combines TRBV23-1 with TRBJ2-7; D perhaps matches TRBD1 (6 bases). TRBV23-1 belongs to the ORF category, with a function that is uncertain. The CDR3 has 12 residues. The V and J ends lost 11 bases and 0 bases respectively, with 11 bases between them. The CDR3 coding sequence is TGCGCCCGAGGGGACAACTCCTACGAGCAGTACTTC. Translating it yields CARGDNSYEQYF.